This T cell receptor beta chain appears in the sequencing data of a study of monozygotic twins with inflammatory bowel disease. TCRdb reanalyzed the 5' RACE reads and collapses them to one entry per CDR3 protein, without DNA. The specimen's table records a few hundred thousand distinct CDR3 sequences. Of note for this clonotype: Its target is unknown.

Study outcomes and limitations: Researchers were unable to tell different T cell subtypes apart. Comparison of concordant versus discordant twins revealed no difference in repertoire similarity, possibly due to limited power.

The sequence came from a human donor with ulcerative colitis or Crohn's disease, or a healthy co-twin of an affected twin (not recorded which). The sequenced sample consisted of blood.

The CDR3 protein is CASSRLSRKGEQYF. This chain uses TRBV3-1 with TRBJ2-7. Germline assignment: CDR1 LGHDT and CDR2 YNNKEL (reference sequence). CDR3 length equals 14 residues.